The next 4 T cell receptor beta chains were all read from a single sample in a study of beta chain features in type 1 diabetes. What was sequenced were expressed TCRB transcripts, since all of the isolated RNA had been reverse transcribed. Method: immunoSEQ multiplex PCR; TCRdb's copy keeps in-frame clones and lacks some. The sample lists 350,000 to 400,000 clones; about 16% were seen once. Sequencing was performed on naive CD4+ T cells from blood. The source of these receptors is a woman aged 18-35 years in good health.

This clone occurred a few times. V usage is TRBV7-9 and J usage is TRBJ1-4, with D maybe TRBD1 (5 bases). Trimming pared 4 bases from V and 8 bases from J, leaving 8 bases between. Looked up from germline, CDR1 is SEHNR and CDR2 is FQNEAQ (reference sequence). The CDR3 covers 12 residues. The CDR3 sequence is CASSSAGEKLFF. The CDR3 DNA is TGTGCCAGCAGCTCCGCAGGGGAAAAACTGTTTTTT.

There are a few counts of this clone. The rearrangement uses TRBV18 and TRBJ2-7; 9 bases are a match to TRBD1. V lost 5 bases and J lost 4; bases outside the gene matches: 9. This CDR3 spans 15 amino acids. Germline assignment: CDR1 KGHSH and CDR2 LQKENI. The CDR3 protein is CASSSGTGQGYEQYF. In nucleotides, the CDR3 is TGTGCCAGCTCAAGTGGAACGGGACAGGGTTACGAGCAGTACTTC.

The J gene is TRBJ2-1, the V gene TRBV14; maybe TRBD2 (5 bases). Trimming cost V 1 base and J 9 bases, with 13 bases left between them. Germline loops: CDR1 SGHDN, CDR2 FVKESK. The CDR3 covers 14 residues. DNA for the CDR3: TGTGCCAGCAGCCAAGGGGTACTAGTTCTTGAGCAGTTCTTC. Translating gives CASSQGVLVLEQFF.

This clone turned up a few times. J is TRBJ2-3 and V is TRBV29-1, with 9 bases fitting TRBD1. Germline V lookup: CDR1 SQVTM, CDR2 ANQGSEA. The CDR3 is 17 residues long. After removal of 1 base from V and 4 bases from J, the junction contained 12 bases not matched to a gene. CDR3 sequence reads: CSVEVGPSGQGADTQYF. In nucleotides, the CDR3 is TGCAGCGTTGAAGTCGGCCCCTCGGGACAGGGAGCAGATACGCAGTATTTT.